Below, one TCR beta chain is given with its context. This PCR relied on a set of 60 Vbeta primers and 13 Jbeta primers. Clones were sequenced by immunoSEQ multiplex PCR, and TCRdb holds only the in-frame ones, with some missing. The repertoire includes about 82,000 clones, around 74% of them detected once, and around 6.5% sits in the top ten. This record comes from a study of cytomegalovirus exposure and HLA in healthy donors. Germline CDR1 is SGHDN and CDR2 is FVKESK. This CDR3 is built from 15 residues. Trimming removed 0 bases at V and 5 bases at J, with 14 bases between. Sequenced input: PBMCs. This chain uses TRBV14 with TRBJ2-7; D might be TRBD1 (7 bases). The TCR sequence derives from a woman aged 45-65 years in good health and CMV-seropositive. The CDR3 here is CASSQEDRRRDEQYF. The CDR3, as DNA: TGTGCCAGCAGCCAAGAGGACAGGCGGAGGGACGAGCAGTACTTC.